What follows are 20 T cell receptor beta chains derived from one specimen sequenced in a study of regulatory T cells in long-lasting Graves disease. According to the study, TCR beta libraries were built with iRepertoire HTBI primers and CDR3-region Arm-PCR. A single record per CDR3 protein comes from TCRdb applying MiXCR to the multiplex PCR reads. The sample yields roughly 400,000 distinct CDR3 sequences, 21% seen once. Sample time point: persistent/refractory GD, antithyroid drugs over 5 years with positive TRAb. With RNA extracted from PBMCs as input, the TCR library was made. Specimen: peripheral blood mononuclear cells (PBMCs), collected when the disease was refractory, from a patient treated with antithyroid drugs. The origin of the receptors is a female donor with Graves disease.

The chain combines TRBV13 with TRBJ2-7; 7 bases match TRBD1. This CDR3 is 15 amino acids long. The germline V gene encodes CDR1 PRHDT and CDR2 FYEKMQ (reference sequence). V gave up 4 bases and J gave up 6 bases; unmatched junction bases: 12. The CDR3 bases are TGTGCCAGCAGCTACGGAAGGGACAGTAGGTCCGAGCAGTACTTC. Translated: CASSYGRDSRSEQYF. Together with reference TRBV13 and TRBJ2-7, the CDR3 gives the full variable domain: AAGVIQSPRHLIKEKRETATLKCYPIPRHDTVYWYQQGPGQDPQFLISFYEKMQSDKGSIPDRFSAQQFSDYHSELNMSSLELGDSALYFCASSYGRDSRSEQYFGPGTRLTVT.

This clonotype was seen repeatedly, ten times or more. The chain carries TRBV24-1 and TRBJ2-7, with 14 bases that match TRBD2. From germline, CDR1 is KGHDR and CDR2 SFDVKD. With V trimmed by 4 bases and J by 5 bases, 9 bases remained unmatched. This CDR3 contains 17 residues. Here the CDR3 reads CATSDPGTSGSGNEQYF. The CDR3 DNA reads TGTGCCACCAGTGACCCTGGGACTAGCGGGAGTGGGAACGAGCAGTACTTC.

This clonotype was seen only a few times. The chain employs TRBV5-6 and TRBJ2-5; 10 positions match TRBD2. Germline values: CDR1 SGHDT, CDR2 YYEEEE. This CDR3 region has 15 residues. With 3 bases clipped from V and 2 bases from J, the junction kept 4 bases outside the gene matches. Written as DNA, the CDR3 is TGTGCCAGCAGCTGGGGACTAGCGACTCAAGAGACCCAGTACTTC. Encoded protein: CASSWGLATQETQYF.

The chain couples TRBV10-2 to TRBJ2-2, with TRBD2 matching 10 bases. With V trimmed by 2 bases and J by 7 bases, 4 bases remained unmatched. The CDR3 spans 15 residues. CDR1 is WSHSY, CDR2 SAAADI, per germline. The CDR3 here is CASSEQREGGGELFF. Written as DNA, the CDR3 is TGCGCCAGCAGTGAGCAGCGGGAGGGAGGCGGGGAGCTGTTTTTT.

This clonotype was seen repeatedly, ten times or more. CDR3 protein: CSVRRGSRNTEAFF. The CDR3 region has the DNA TGCAGCGTTCGACGGGGCTCTCGTAACACTGAAGCTTTCTTT. The rearrangement links TRBV29-1 to TRBJ1-1, with D perhaps matching TRBD1 (5 bases). Germline CDR1 reads SQVTM; CDR2 reads ANQGSEA. The CDR3 totals 14 residues. With 5 bases removed from V and 2 bases from J, the gap between germline ends came to 15 bases.

This chain uses TRBV6-4 with TRBJ2-1; 8 bases align to TRBD2. Germline values: CDR1 MRHNA, CDR2 SNTAGT. The CDR3 is 15 residues long. The V segment lost 6 bases and the J segment 5 bases; nucleotides outside the gene matches: 9. CDR3 amino acids: CASSLLAVPDNEQFF. As DNA, the CDR3 is TGTGCCAGCAGCTTACTAGCGGTCCCCGACAATGAGCAGTTCTTC.

This clonotype was observed a handful of times. This chain links TRBV18 with TRBJ2-5; D unclear. With 1 base removed from V and 4 bases from J, the gap between germline ends came to 16 bases. Germline assignment: CDR1 KGHSH and CDR2 LQKENI. The CDR3 length is 16 residues. CDR3 sequence: CASSPLSPWNRETQYF. CDR3 bases: TGTGCCAGCTCACCACTGAGCCCATGGAATAGAGAGACCCAGTACTTC.

This clonotype occurred many times. V and J are TRBV12-3 or TRBV12-4 and TRBJ1-6, with 9 bases lining up with TRBD1. There are 15 residues in the CDR3. V shed 7 bases, J shed 6 bases, and the junction held 7 bases outside the gene matches. The CDR3 DNA follows: TGTGCCAGCACCCGGGGGGGACAGGGTAATTCACCCCTCCACTTT. This sequence encodes CASTRGGQGNSPLHF.

This clonotype was recorded at least ten times. The chain recombines TRBV11-2 with TRBJ2-7, with D maybe TRBD2 (6 bases). V lost 7 bases, J lost 4 bases, and 20 bases lay in between. This CDR3 is 15 amino acids long. CDR1 and CDR2 from the germline V gene are SGHAT and FQNNGV. The CDR3 protein is CASNPGAGTPYEQYF. CDR3 DNA sequence: TGTGCCAGCAATCCGGGCGCGGGGACCCCGTACGAGCAGTACTTC.

This clonotype was observed at least ten times. The V call is TRBV6-2 or TRBV6-3, the J call TRBJ2-5; TRBD2 matches 7 bases. The CDR3 is 15 residues long. Germline values: CDR1 MNHEY, CDR2 SVGEGT. The trim removed 2 bases at V and 2 bases at J, leaving 5 bases unmatched. In nucleotides, the CDR3 is TGTGCCAGCAGTTACGGGCCTAGCGGTCAAGAGACCCAGTACTTC. It translates to CASSYGPSGQETQYF.

This clonotype came up many times. This may be a read error, as it is one base from a much larger clone. V usage is TRBV2 and J usage is TRBJ1-1; tentatively, D is TRBD1 (6 bases). Per the germline V gene, CDR1 is SNHLY and CDR2 is FYNNEI. CDR3 length: 13 amino acids. The V end lost 5 bases, the J end lost 1 base, and 8 bases lay between the germline ends. The CDR3 sequence: CASSPRGNTEAFF. CDR3 DNA sequence: TGTGCCAGCAGTCCCAGGGGGAACACTGAAGCTTTCTTT.

This clonotype was observed many times. The rearrangement links TRBV19 to TRBJ2-5; 8 bases match TRBD2. Trimming cost V 6 bases and J 5 bases; bases outside gene matches: 17. This CDR3 spans 17 amino acids. Germline CDR1 is LNHDA and CDR2 is SQIVND (reference sequence). The CDR3, as DNA: TGTGCCAGTAGGAGAAGAGCGGGAGCGGGGATCGGGGAGACCCAGTACTTC. It codes for CASRRRAGAGIGETQYF.

This clonotype came up many times. V and J are TRBV11-2 and TRBJ1-2; D perhaps matches TRBD1 (6 bases). The V gene's germline CDR1 is SGHAT and CDR2 FQNNGV. Trimming took 1 base from V and 0 from J, leaving 12 bases between them. CDR3 length: 16 amino acids. The CDR3 DNA is TGTGCCAGCAGCTTAGGGGGGCTGGATACTAACTATGGCTACACCTTC. Translated: CASSLGGLDTNYGYTF.

This chain uses TRBV30 with TRBJ2-7, with 11 nucleotides matching TRBD1. This CDR3 has 14 residues. Unmatched junction bases numbered 12, after V lost 5 bases and J lost 9 bases. Germline V gene data show CDR1 as GTSNPN and CDR2 as SVGIG (reference sequence). CDR3 residues: CAWARRDRGSGQYF. The CDR3 nucleotides read TGTGCCTGGGCCCGCCGGGACAGGGGGAGCGGGCAGTACTTC. Combining the CDR3 with reference TRBV30 and TRBJ2-7 gives the whole variable domain SQTIHQWPATLVQPVGSPLSLECTVEGTSNPNLYWYRQAAGRGLQLLFYSVGIGQISSEVPQNLSASRPQDRQFILSSKKLLLSDSGFYLCAWARRDRGSGQYFGPGTRLTVT.

In this sample, this clonotype turned up many times. J is TRBJ2-7 and V is TRBV11-2, with D possibly being TRBD1 (5 bases). Germline-derived CDR1 and CDR2 are SGHAT and FQNNGV. The CDR3 is 13 residues long. The V end was cut by 3 bases, the J end by 0 bases, with 6 bases between. CDR3 loop: CASSLTASYEQYF. The CDR3 DNA reads as TGTGCCAGCAGCTTGACAGCCTCCTACGAGCAGTACTTC.

The V call is TRBV15, the J call TRBJ1-3; D ambiguous. V was cut by 2 bases and J by 0 bases, with 8 bases left in between. CDR3 length: 15 residues. Per germline, CDR1 LNHNV and CDR2 YYDKDF (reference sequence). This chain's CDR3 is CATSRLGVSGNTIYF. The CDR3 region has the DNA TGTGCCACCAGCAGATTAGGCGTCTCTGGAAACACCATATATTTT.

The gene calls are TRBV30 and TRBJ2-7; 13 bases are shared with TRBD2. CDR3 size: 14 residues. V dropped 5 bases and J dropped 4; count of bases not matched to a gene: 5. Germline V gene data show CDR1 as GTSNPN and CDR2 as SVGIG (reference sequence). The CDR3 loop reads CAWGWTSGSYEQYF. The CDR3 nucleotides are TGTGCCTGGGGCTGGACTAGCGGGAGTTACGAGCAGTACTTC.

Ten or more counts support this clonotype. The genes are TRBV2 and TRBJ1-2; 7 bases match TRBD1. This CDR3 is built from 12 residues. J gave up 8 bases and V 7 bases, and 7 bases lay outside the gene matches. Germline CDR1 and CDR2: SNHLY and FYNNEI. CDR3 amino acids: CASTDRVDGYTF. The DNA of the CDR3 is TGTGCCAGCACAGACAGGGTAGACGGCTACACCTTC.

This chain joins TRBV7-2 and TRBJ2-3; 9 bases are shared with TRBD2. Germline V gene sequence: CDR1 SGHTA, CDR2 FQGNSA. V lost 2 bases to trimming and J lost 2 bases; unmatched junction nucleotides: 5. The CDR3 is 16 amino acids. CDR3 amino acids: CASSLLAGTLTDTQYF. DNA of the CDR3: TGTGCCAGCAGCTTACTAGCGGGGACCCTCACAGATACGCAGTATTTT.

This clonotype was recorded at least ten times. The chain employs TRBV7-8 and TRBJ1-2; TRBD1 agrees at 9 bases. The CDR3 runs 15 residues. Germline V gene data show CDR1 as SGHVS and CDR2 as FQNEAQ. V trimming: 5 bases; J trimming: 10 bases; junction bases outside the gene matches: 14. CDR3 amino acids: CASSRFGTGTFDYTF. The CDR3 bases are TGTGCCAGCAGCCGATTTGGGACAGGGACATTTGACTACACCTTC. The full variable domain, its missing parts supplied by reference TRBV7-8 and TRBJ1-2, is GAGVSQSPRYKVAKRGQDVALRCDPISGHVSLFWYQQALGQGPEFLTYFQNEAQLDKSGLPSDRFFAERPEGSVSTLKIQRTQQEDSAVYLCASSRFGTGTFDYTFGSGTRLTVV.